The 25 T cell receptor beta chains below were found in one sample sequenced in a study of blood T cell repertoires in COVID-19. Clones were sequenced by immunoSEQ multiplex PCR, and TCRdb holds only the in-frame ones, with some missing. The data show a few hundred thousand clones, with around 87% seen just once and around 1.3% held by the top ten. The sample was PBMCs or T cells enriched from blood (not recorded which). The receptors stem from a man aged 25-40 years who had recovered from COVID-19.

The chain links TRBV4-2 to TRBJ2-2; D is uncertain. V was pared by 0 bases and J by 4 bases, with 9 bases between. The CDR3 covers 15 residues. Germline assignment: CDR1 LGHNA and CDR2 YNFKEQ. CDR3 in DNA: TGTGCCAGCAGCCAAGATGGGCACTCCACCGGGGAGCTGTTTTTT. Amino acid sequence: CASSQDGHSTGELFF.

This CDR3 is CASSNGQGATFGNTIYF. CDR3 in DNA: TGTGCCAGCAGTAATGGACAGGGGGCCACCTTTGGAAACACCATATATTTT. This chain connects TRBV6-2 or TRBV6-3 to TRBJ1-3; 11 bases agree with TRBD1. CDR3 length: 17 amino acids. Germline CDR1 is MNHEY and CDR2 is SVGEGT. J was trimmed by 3 bases and V by 5 bases; bases with no gene match: 9.

The genes are TRBV5-6 and TRBJ2-1; a weak D match, TRBD2 (6 bases). The CDR3 covers 13 residues. The germline V gene encodes CDR1 SGHDT and CDR2 YYEEEE. V was cut by 5 bases and J by 12 bases, with 18 bases left in between. Here the CDR3 DNA reads TGTGCCAGCAGTCCGGAGAGGGGAGGTTGGCAGTTCTTC. As protein: CASSPERGGWQFF.

The rearrangement links TRBV19 to TRBJ1-2; 11 bases fit TRBD1. CDR3 length: 14 residues. V shed 10 bases and J 2 bases; nucleotides not matched to a gene: 6. Germline V gene data show CDR1 as LNHDA and CDR2 as SQIVND (reference sequence). CDR3 loop: CAIEDRGRNYGYTF. The CDR3 DNA sequence: TGTGCCATTGAGGACAGGGGGCGAAACTATGGCTACACCTTC.

This chain joins TRBV19 and TRBJ1-5; 9 bases map to TRBD1. Germline CDR1 and CDR2: LNHDA and SQIVND (reference sequence). Trimming took 7 bases from V and 7 from J; bases not matched to a gene: 8. CDR3 length equals 14 residues. CDR3 sequence reads: CASNRDRVGQPQHF. The CDR3 coding sequence is TGTGCCAGTAACCGGGACAGGGTAGGGCAGCCCCAGCATTTT.

The CDR3 DNA follows: TGTGCCAGCTCACTTTCTATTGATAACTATGGCTACACCTTC. Translating it yields CASSLSIDNYGYTF. This chain links TRBV18 with TRBJ1-2; D remains ambiguous. V lost 4 bases, J lost 1 base, and 10 bases lay in between. Germline lookup yields CDR1 KGHSH and CDR2 LQKENI. The CDR3 extends over 14 amino acids.

This chain joins TRBV5-8 and TRBJ1-2, with a tentative D call TRBD1 (5 bases). The CDR3 has 14 amino acids. V shed 5 bases and J shed 4 bases, with 15 bases lying between them. Germline CDR1 and CDR2: SGHTS and YDEGEE. CDR3 in DNA: TGTGCCAGCAGAGACAGCCTTGATGGCTATGGCTACACCTTC. Protein product: CASRDSLDGYGYTF.

The chain uses TRBV25-1 and TRBJ1-5; 7 bases are shared with TRBD1. Germline CDR1 and CDR2: MGHDK and SYGVNS. The V segment lost 7 bases and the J segment 2 bases; nucleotides outside the gene matches: 2. The CDR3 has 13 residues. The CDR3 loop is CASTGTGNQPQHF. For the CDR3, the DNA is TGTGCCAGCACCGGGACAGGCAATCAGCCCCAGCATTTT.

The chain has TRBV4-1 and TRBJ1-1; 12 bases line up with TRBD1. The CDR3 is 15 amino acids. Trimming took 0 bases from V and 11 from J; bases not matched to a gene: 7. Germline-derived CDR1 and CDR2 are MGHRA and YSYEKL. The CDR3 bases are TGCGCCAGCAGCCAAGACGGGACAGGGGGCATAAACGCTTTCTTT. Encoded protein: CASSQDGTGGINAFF.

This clone has only one observation. The rearrangement uses TRBV15 and TRBJ2-3; TRBD1 might be the D (7 bases). The CDR3 runs to 14 residues. V was cut by 5 bases and J by 4 bases, with 13 bases left in between. Germline lookup yields CDR1 LNHNV and CDR2 YYDKDF (reference sequence). Written as DNA, the CDR3 is TGTGCCACCAGCGGTCCAGGGGGGCCAGATACGCAGTATTTT. Protein product: CATSGPGGPDTQYF.

The genes are TRBV7-9 and TRBJ2-1; 11 nucleotides line up with TRBD2. The germline V gene has CDR1 SEHNR and CDR2 FQNEAQ (reference sequence). This CDR3 has 15 residues. Trimming cost V 4 bases and J 5 bases; bases outside gene matches: 4. The CDR3 loop reads CASSYLGLADNEQFF. CDR3 bases: TGTGCCAGCAGCTATCTGGGACTAGCGGACAATGAGCAGTTCTTC.

This chain links TRBV27 with TRBJ2-2, with 10 bases fitting TRBD1. The CDR3 length is 15 residues. J gave up 7 bases and V 2 bases, and 4 bases lay outside the gene matches. The germline CDR1 and CDR2 sequences are MNHEY and SMNVEV (reference sequence). CDR3: CASSLGQGVGGELFF. The CDR3 bases are TGTGCCAGCAGTTTAGGACAGGGGGTCGGCGGGGAGCTGTTTTTT.

This chain uses TRBV4-1 with TRBJ2-1, with a possible D match to TRBD1 (5 bases). Trimming took off 0 bases at V and 2 bases at J, with 11 bases between the two ends. Germline V lookup: CDR1 MGHRA, CDR2 YSYEKL. The CDR3 totals 16 residues. The DNA of the CDR3 is TGCGCCAGCAGCCAAGATAGTCAGGGTCCCTACAATGAGCAGTTCTTC. It encodes CASSQDSQGPYNEQFF.

This CDR3 reads CASRPGERGYGYTF. The CDR3 nucleotides read TGTGCCAGTCGCCCCGGTGAGAGAGGGTATGGCTACACCTTC. V and J are TRBV19 and TRBJ1-2; D gene ambiguous. The CDR3 spans 14 residues. The germline CDR1 and CDR2 sequences are LNHDA and SQIVND (reference sequence). Trimming cost V 8 bases and J 5 bases, with 18 bases left between them.

The gene calls are TRBV2 and TRBJ2-3, with TRBD1 matching 8 bases. Germline CDR1 reads SNHLY; CDR2 reads FYNNEI. J lost 2 bases, V lost 5 bases, and 12 bases had no gene match. The CDR3 covers 17 residues. CDR3 DNA sequence: TGTGCCAGCAGTAGGACAGGGTTGGAACTTAACACAGATACGCAGTATTTT. Translation gives CASSRTGLELNTDTQYF.

This rearrangement joins TRBV6-5 to TRBJ1-6; tentatively, D is TRBD1 (6 bases). CDR1 and CDR2 from the germline V gene are MNHEY and SVGAGI. V was cut by 6 bases and J by 11 bases, with 14 bases left in between. The CDR3 consists of 13 residues. For the CDR3, the DNA is TGTGCCAGCAGCTTGGACAGAGATACACCCCTCCACTTT. As protein: CASSLDRDTPLHF.

The V and J genes are TRBV5-1 and TRBJ2-5; D not certain. V was pared by 4 bases and J by 3 bases, with 4 bases between. The CDR3 sequence is 11 residues long. Germline assignment: CDR1 SGHRS and CDR2 YFSETQ. In nucleotides, the CDR3 is TGCGCCAGCAGCATCGAAGAGACCCAGTACTTC. Its protein is CASSIEETQYF.

The rearrangement joins TRBV12-3 or TRBV12-4 to TRBJ2-1; 12 bases match TRBD2. The CDR3 spans 13 residues. V was pared by 2 bases and J by 13 bases, with 3 bases of the junction left unmatched. Here the CDR3 reads CASSLLAGGLQFF. CDR3 nucleotides: TGTGCCAGCAGTTTACTAGCGGGGGGGCTTCAGTTCTTC.

The genes are TRBV30 and TRBJ1-5; TRBD1 agrees at 7 bases. Germline CDR1 GTSNPN, CDR2 SVGIG (reference sequence). After removal of 5 bases from V and 6 bases from J, the junction contained 4 bases not matched to a gene. This CDR3 is 12 amino acids long. The CDR3 protein is CAWDRASQPQHF. In nucleotides, the CDR3 is TGTGCCTGGGACAGGGCGAGTCAGCCCCAGCATTTT.

This clone came up once. The V gene is TRBV6-5, the J gene TRBJ2-5, with a tentative D call TRBD2 (5 bases). V was trimmed by 3 bases and J by 2 bases, leaving 13 bases between them. Germline CDR1 is MNHEY and CDR2 is SVGAGI. This CDR3 comprises 15 residues. Here the CDR3 reads CASSYGSSWQETQYF. As DNA, the CDR3 is TGTGCCAGCAGTTATGGGTCTAGCTGGCAAGAGACCCAGTACTTC.

The table lists this clone with a count of one. The V and J genes are TRBV15 and TRBJ2-1, with a tentative D call TRBD2 (5 bases). The CDR3 has 14 residues. The V and J ends lost 5 bases and 2 bases respectively, with 10 bases between them. Per germline, CDR1 LNHNV and CDR2 YYDKDF (reference sequence). CDR3: CATSLRRTYNEQFF. The DNA for the CDR3 is TGTGCCACCAGCCTTAGGAGGACCTACAATGAGCAGTTCTTC.

The chain has TRBV25-1 and TRBJ2-5; 8 bases align to TRBD1. Trimming cost V 4 bases and J 2 bases; bases outside gene matches: 12. The CDR3 covers 17 residues. From germline, CDR1 is MGHDK and CDR2 SYGVNS. CDR3 nucleotide sequence: TGTGCCAGCAGTGCCAGCCCCGGACAGGGTCAACAAGAGACCCAGTACTTC. Protein: CASSASPGQGQQETQYF.

The chain joins TRBV2 to TRBJ1-5, with TRBD1 matching over 9 bases. This CDR3 region has 16 residues. The germline V gene encodes CDR1 SNHLY and CDR2 FYNNEI. V lost 2 bases to trimming and J lost 5 bases; unmatched junction nucleotides: 7. CDR3 sequence: CASSEWGWTGDQPQHF. DNA for the CDR3: TGTGCCAGCAGTGAATGGGGTTGGACAGGGGATCAGCCCCAGCATTTT.

The J gene is TRBJ2-7, the V gene TRBV7-6, with 7 bases fitting TRBD2. Germline V gene sequence: CDR1 SGHVS, CDR2 FNYEAQ. The CDR3 length is 15 residues. The junction had 7 bases not matched to a gene; V was cut back by 0 bases and J by 5 bases. The CDR3 is CASSLASWGGDEQYF. The CDR3 region has the DNA TGTGCCAGCAGCTTAGCGTCTTGGGGGGGGGACGAGCAGTACTTC.

The V and J genes are TRBV5-1 and TRBJ2-5; TRBD1 matches at 8 bases. This CDR3 is built from 14 residues. Germline values: CDR1 SGHRS, CDR2 YFSETQ. The V segment lost 4 bases and the J segment 4 bases; nucleotides outside the gene matches: 6. CDR3 loop: CASSPDRAGETQYF. The CDR3 DNA follows: TGCGCCAGCAGCCCGGACAGGGCGGGAGAGACCCAGTACTTC.